This T cell receptor beta chain was documented in a study of OX40 agonist ivuxolimab in advanced cancers. Study overall: Partial responses were seen in three patients, one with hepatocellular carcinoma and two with cutaneous melanoma.

Germline CDR1 reads MNHEY; CDR2 reads SVGAGI. The V gene lost 6 bases and the J gene lost 0 bases, with 12 bases spanning the gap. The CDR3 consists of 15 residues. Assay: immunoSEQ multiplex PCR; the TCRdb copy retains only in-frame clones and omits some. The data show 75,000 to 90,000 clones, approximately 90% seen once. The clonotype originates from an adult with an advanced solid tumor such as melanoma, head and neck, liver or kidney cancer. The V call is TRBV6-5, the J call TRBJ1-5, with TRBD1 as a possible D gene (6 bases). The sequenced sample was CD4+ or CD8+ T cells sorted from blood, obtained in a trial of the OX40 agonist ivuxolimab. The CDR3 region has the DNA TGTGCCAGCAGCAAACAGGGCCGTAGCAATCAGCCCCAGCATTTT. As protein: CASSKQGRSNQPQHF.